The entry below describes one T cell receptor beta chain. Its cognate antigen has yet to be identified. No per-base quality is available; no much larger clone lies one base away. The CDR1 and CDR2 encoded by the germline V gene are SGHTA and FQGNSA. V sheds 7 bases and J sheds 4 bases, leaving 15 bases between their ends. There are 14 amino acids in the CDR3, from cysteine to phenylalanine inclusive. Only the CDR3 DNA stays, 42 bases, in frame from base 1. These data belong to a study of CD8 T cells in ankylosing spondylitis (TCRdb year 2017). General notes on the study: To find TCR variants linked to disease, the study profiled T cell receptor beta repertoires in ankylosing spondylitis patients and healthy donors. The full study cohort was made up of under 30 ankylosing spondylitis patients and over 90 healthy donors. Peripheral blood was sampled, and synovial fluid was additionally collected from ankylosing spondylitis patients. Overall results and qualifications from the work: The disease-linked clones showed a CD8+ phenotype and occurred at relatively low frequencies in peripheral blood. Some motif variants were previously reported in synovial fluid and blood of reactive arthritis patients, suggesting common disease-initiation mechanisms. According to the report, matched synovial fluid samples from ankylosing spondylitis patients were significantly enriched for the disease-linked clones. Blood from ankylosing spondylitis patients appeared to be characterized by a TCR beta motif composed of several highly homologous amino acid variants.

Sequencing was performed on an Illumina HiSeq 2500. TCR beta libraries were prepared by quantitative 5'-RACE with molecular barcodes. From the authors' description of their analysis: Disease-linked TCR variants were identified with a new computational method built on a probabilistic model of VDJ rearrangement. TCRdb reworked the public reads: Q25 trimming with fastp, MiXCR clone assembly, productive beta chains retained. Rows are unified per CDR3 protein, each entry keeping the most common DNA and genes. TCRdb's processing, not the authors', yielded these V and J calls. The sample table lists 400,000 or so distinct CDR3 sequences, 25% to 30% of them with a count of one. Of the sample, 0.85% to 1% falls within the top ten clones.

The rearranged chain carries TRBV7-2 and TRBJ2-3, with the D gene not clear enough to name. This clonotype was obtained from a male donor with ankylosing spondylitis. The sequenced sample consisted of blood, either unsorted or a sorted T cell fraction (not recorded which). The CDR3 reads CASKVLGLADTQYF. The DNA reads TGTGCCAGCAAAGTTCTCGGGCTGGCAGATACGCAGTATTTT.